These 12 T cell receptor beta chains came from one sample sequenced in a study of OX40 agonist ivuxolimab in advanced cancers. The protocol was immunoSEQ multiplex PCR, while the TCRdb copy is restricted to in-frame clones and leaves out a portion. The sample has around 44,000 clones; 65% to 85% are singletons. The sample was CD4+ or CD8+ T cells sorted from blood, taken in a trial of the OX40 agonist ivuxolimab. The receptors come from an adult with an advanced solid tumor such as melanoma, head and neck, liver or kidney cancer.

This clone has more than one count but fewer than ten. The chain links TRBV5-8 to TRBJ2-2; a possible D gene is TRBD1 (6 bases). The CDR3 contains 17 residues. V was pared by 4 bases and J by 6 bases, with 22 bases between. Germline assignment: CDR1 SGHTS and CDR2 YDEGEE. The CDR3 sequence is CASSRLQGGFVPGELFF. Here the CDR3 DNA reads TGTGCCAGCAGCCGCCTACAGGGTGGATTCGTCCCCGGGGAGCTGTTTTTT.

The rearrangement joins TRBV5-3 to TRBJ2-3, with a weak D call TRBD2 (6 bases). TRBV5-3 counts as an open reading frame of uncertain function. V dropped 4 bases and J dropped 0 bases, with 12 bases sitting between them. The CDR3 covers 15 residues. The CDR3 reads CARSGVSGSTDTQYF. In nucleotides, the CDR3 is TGTGCCAGAAGCGGGGTTAGCGGAAGCACAGATACGCAGTATTTT.

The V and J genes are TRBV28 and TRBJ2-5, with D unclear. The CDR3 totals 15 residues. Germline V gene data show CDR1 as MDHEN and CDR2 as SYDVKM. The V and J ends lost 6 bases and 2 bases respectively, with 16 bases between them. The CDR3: CASSPLQRTQETQYF. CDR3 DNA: TGTGCCAGCAGCCCCCTCCAGCGAACACAAGAGACCCAGTACTTC.

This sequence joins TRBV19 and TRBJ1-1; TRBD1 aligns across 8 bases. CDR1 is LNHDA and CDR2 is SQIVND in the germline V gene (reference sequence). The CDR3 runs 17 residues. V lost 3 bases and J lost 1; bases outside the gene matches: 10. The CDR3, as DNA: TGTGCCAGTAGTATCCTCGGCAGGGGGCGCGGGAACACTGAAGCTTTCTTT. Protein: CASSILGRGRGNTEAFF.

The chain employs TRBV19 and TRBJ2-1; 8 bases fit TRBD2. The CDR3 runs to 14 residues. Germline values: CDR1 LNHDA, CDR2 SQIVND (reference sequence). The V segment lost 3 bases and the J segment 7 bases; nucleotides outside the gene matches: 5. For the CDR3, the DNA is TGTGCCAGTAGTATGGCCGGGAGGGGAAATGAGCAGTTCTTC. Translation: CASSMAGRGNEQFF.

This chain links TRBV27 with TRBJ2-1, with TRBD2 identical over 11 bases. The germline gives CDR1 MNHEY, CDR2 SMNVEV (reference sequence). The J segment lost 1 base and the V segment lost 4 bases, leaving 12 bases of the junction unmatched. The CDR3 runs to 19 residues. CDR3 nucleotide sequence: TGTGCCAGCAGTTGGGAGGGGCCATTAGCGGGAGGGTCCTACAATGAGCAGTTCTTC. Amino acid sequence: CASSWEGPLAGGSYNEQFF.

CDR3 protein: CAWTETGLRGNEQFF. The CDR3 DNA reads as TGTGCCTGGACGGAAACAGGGTTGAGGGGGAATGAGCAGTTCTTC. This rearrangement joins TRBV30 to TRBJ2-1; a weak D match, TRBD1 (6 bases). Germline CDR1 and CDR2: GTSNPN and SVGIG (reference sequence). There are 15 residues in the CDR3. Trimming took 4 bases from V and 7 from J, leaving 20 bases between them.

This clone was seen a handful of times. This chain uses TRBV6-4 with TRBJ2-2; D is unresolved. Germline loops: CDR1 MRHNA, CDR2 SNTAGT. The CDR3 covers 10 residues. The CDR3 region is CAVDTGELFF. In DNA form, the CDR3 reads TGTGCGGTCGACACCGGGGAGCTGTTTTTT.

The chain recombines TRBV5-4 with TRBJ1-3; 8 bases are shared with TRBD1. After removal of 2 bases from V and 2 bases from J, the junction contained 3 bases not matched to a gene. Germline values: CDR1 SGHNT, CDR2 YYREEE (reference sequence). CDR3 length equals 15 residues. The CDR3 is CASSLPTGAGNTIYF. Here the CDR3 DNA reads TGTGCCAGCAGCTTACCGACAGGGGCTGGAAACACCATATATTTT. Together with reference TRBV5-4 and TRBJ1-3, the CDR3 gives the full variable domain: ETGVTQSPTHLIKTRGQQVTLRCSSQSGHNTVSWYQQALGQGPQFIFQYYREEENGRGNFPPRFSGLQFPNYSSELNVNALELDDSALYLCASSLPTGAGNTIYFGEGSWLTVV.

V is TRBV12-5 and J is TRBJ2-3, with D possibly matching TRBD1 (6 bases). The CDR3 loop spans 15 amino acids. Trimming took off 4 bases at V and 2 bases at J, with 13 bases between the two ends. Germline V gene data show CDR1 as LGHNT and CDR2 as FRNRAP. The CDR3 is CASGSGTLNTDTQYF. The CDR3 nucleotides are TGTGCTAGTGGTTCAGGGACACTAAACACAGATACGCAGTATTTT.

The CDR3 DNA sequence: TGTGCCAGCAGCAAAGACAGGGGCGAAGCGCCCCAGCATTTT. Translated: CASSKDRGEAPQHF. The chain employs TRBV6-1 and TRBJ1-5, with TRBD1 matching over 8 bases. V shed 6 bases, J shed 9 bases, and the junction held 10 bases outside the gene matches. The germline gives CDR1 MNHNS, CDR2 SASEGT. The CDR3 spans 14 residues.

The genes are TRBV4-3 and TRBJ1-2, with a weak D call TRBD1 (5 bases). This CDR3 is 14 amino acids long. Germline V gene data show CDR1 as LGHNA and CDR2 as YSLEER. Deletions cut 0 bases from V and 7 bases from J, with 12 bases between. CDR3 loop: CASSQDSGAAGYTF. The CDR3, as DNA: TGCGCCAGCAGCCAAGATTCCGGGGCGGCTGGCTACACCTTC.